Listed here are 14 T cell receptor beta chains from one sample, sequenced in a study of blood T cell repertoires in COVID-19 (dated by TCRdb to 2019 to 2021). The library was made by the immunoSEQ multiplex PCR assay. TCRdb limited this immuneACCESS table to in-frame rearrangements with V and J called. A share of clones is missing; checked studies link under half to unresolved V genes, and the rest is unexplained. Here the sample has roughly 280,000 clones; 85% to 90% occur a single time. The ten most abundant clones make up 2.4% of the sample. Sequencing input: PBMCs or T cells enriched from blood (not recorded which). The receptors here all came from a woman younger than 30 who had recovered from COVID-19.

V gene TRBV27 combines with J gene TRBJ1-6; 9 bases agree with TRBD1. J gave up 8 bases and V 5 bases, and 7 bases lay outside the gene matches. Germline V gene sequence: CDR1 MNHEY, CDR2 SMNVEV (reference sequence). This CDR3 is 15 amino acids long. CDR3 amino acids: CASSTGGVRDSPLHF. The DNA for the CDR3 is TGTGCCAGCAGTACAGGGGGCGTTAGGGATTCACCCCTCCACTTT.

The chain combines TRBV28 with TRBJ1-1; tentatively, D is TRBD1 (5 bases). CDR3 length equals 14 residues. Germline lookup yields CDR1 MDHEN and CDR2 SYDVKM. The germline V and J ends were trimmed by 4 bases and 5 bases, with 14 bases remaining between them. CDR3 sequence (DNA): TGTGCCAGCAGTTCCTTCTGGGAGGGGACTGAAGCTTTCTTT. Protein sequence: CASSSFWEGTEAFF. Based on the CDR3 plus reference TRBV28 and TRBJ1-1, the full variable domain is DVKVTQSSRYLVKRTGEKVFLECVQDMDHENMFWYRQDPGLGLRLIYFSYDVKMKEKGDIPEGYSVSREKKERFSLILESASTNQTSMYLCASSSFWEGTEAFFGQGTRLTVV.

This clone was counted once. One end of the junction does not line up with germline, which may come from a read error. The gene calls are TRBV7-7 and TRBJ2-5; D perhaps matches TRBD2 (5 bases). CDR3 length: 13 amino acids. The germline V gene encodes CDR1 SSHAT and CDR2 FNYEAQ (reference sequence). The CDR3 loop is CASSLDRQRPTYF. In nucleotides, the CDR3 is TGTGCTAGCAGCTTAGACCGGCAGCGGCCGACTTACTTC.

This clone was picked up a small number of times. Written as DNA, the CDR3 is TGTGCCAGCAGCTTAGATAGCTCCTACAATGAGCAGTTCTTC. Its protein is CASSLDSSYNEQFF. V gene TRBV5-4 combines with J gene TRBJ2-1; D gene unclear. V lost 2 bases and J 0 bases, leaving 6 bases between the germline ends. This CDR3 contains 14 residues. Germline CDR1 SGHNT, CDR2 YYREEE (reference sequence).

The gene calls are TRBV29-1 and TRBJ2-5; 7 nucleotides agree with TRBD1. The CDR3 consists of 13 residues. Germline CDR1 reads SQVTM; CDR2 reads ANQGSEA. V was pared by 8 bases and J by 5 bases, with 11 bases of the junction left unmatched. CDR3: CSIVDRPRETQYF. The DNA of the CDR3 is TGCAGCATAGTGGACAGGCCAAGGGAGACCCAGTACTTC.

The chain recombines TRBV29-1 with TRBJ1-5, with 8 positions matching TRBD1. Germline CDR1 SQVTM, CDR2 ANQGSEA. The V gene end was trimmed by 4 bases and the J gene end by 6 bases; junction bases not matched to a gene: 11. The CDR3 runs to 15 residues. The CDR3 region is CSVVVGQGVVQPQHF. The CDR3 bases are TGCAGCGTTGTAGTCGGACAGGGTGTTGTTCAGCCCCAGCATTTT.

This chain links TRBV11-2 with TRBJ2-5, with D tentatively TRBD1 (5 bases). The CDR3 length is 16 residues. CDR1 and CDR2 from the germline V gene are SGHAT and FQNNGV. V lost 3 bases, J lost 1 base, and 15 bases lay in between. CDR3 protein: CASSLGPELPQETQYF. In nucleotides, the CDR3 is TGTGCCAGCAGCTTGGGGCCCGAACTCCCCCAAGAGACCCAGTACTTC. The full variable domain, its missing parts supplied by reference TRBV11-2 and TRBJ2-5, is EAGVAQSPRYKIIEKRQSVAFWCNPISGHATLYWYQQILGQGPKLLIQFQNNGVVDDSQLPKDRFSAERLKGVDSTLKIQPAKLEDSAVYLCASSLGPELPQETQYFGPGTRLLVL.

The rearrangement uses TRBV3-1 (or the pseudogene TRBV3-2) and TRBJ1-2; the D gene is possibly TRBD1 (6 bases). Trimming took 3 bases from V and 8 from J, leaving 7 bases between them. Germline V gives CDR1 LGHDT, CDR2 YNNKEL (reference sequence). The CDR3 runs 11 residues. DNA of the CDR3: TGTGCCAGCAGCCAGGGGGCCGGCTACACCTTC. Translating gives CASSQGAGYTF.

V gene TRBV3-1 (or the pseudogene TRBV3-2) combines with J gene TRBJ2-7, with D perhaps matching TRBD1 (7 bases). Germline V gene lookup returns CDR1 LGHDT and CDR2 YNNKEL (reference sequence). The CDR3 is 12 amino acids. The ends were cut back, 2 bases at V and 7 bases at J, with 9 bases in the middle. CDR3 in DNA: TGTGCCAGCAGCCAATCAGGGGGGGAGCAGTACTTC. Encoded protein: CASSQSGGEQYF.

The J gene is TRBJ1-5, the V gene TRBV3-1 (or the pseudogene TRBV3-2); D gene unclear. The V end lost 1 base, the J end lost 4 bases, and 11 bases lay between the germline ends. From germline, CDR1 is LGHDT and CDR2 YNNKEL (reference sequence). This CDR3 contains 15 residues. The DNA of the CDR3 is TGTGCCAGCAGCCAAGGGGTCCTCGGGAATCAGCCCCAGCATTTT. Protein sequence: CASSQGVLGNQPQHF.

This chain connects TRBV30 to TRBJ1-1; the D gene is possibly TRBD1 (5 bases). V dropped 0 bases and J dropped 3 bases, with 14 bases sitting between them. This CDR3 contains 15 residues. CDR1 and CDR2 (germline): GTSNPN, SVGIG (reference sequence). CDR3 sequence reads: CAWSVFGGRDTEAFF. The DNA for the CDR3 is TGTGCCTGGAGTGTGTTCGGGGGGAGGGACACTGAAGCTTTCTTT.

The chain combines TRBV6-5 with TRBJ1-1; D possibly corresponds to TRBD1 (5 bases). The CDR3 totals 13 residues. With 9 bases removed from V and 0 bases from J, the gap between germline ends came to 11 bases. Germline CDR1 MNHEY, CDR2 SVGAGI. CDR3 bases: TGTGCCAGTTTAGGGGTAGTGAACACTGAAGCTTTCTTT. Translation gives CASLGVVNTEAFF.

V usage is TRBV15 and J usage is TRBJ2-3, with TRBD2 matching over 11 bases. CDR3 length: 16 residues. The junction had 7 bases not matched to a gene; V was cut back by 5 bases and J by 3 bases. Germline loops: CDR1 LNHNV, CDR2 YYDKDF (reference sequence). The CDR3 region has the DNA TGTGCCACCAGCGGAGTTAGCGGGGGGGCGACAGATACGCAGTATTTT. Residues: CATSGVSGGATDTQYF.

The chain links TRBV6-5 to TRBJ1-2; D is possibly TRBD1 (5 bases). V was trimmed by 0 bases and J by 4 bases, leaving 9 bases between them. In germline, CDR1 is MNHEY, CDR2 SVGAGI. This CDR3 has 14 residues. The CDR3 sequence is CASSYSQGFYGYTF. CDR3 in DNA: TGTGCCAGCAGTTACTCTCAGGGATTCTATGGCTACACCTTC.